This T cell receptor (beta chain) was recovered during a study of blood T cell repertoires in COVID-19 (dated by TCRdb to about 2020). Regarding the complete study: Collaborator samples came from the United States, Italy and Spain and covered acute and convalescent phases of COVID-19. Sample metadata almost always included a de-identified subject ID, COVID-19 status, age in years and sex. The samples were drawn from the first 160 participants of the ongoing ImmuneRACE study and from roughly 1,300 subjects provided by 6 global collaborators. The prospective study material was composed of cDNA or gDNA derived from T cells, B-cell-depleted T cells, or PBMCs. Where available, HLA class I and class II types were obtained from metadata supplied by the sample provider rather than from assay-based typing. The dataset comprised deeply sampled blood TCRbeta repertoires from subjects exposed to, actively infected with, or recovered from COVID-19. The repertoires were released in a freely available public database intended as a resource for research on the immune response to SARS-CoV-2.

This clone was observed a few times. Its specific antigen is unknown. The sample holds no much larger clone one base away, and base qualities are not on file. Broad study findings and their caveats: Clinical and demographic metadata were provided uncurated, with the amount varying by source and participant.

The CDR3, from cysteine to phenylalanine, totals 16 residues. The retained sequence is limited to the CDR3, 48 bases, with the frame set at the first base. Reading the germline V gene gives CDR1 WSHSY and CDR2 SAAADI. Between the V and J ends, shortened by 0 bases and 0 bases respectively, the junction contains 9 bases. TCRbeta CDR3 regions were amplified from genomic DNA using the immunoSEQ Assay, a bias-controlled multiplex PCR. In the paper's pipeline: The number of nucleated cells in each sample was estimated from the amplification of reference gene primers within the assay. Sequence reads were collapsed and filtered to measure the absolute abundance of every unique TCRbeta CDR3 rearrangement. For each sample, productive Simpson clonality was calculated by taking the square root of Simpson's diversity index across productive rearrangements. The clones in this table, taken by TCRdb from immuneACCESS, are in-frame only. Not every clone is retained; where verified, under half of the shortfall comes from an unresolved V gene, and the cause of the rest is unknown. V, J and clone size are those of that table, while D and trimming were read from the DNA. The sample profile shows 250,000 or so clones; 86% of them were found once. Around 2.1% of the sample rests with the top ten.

Participants in the prospective study were enrolled through a virtual design, were aged roughly 18 to 90 years, and lived in about 25 United States geographic areas. In the prospective study, cohorts were assigned on the basis of participant-reported clinical history obtained from a screening survey and a study questionnaire. Recovered participants in ImmuneRACE Cohort 3 were defined as having two consecutive negative NP/OP PCR tests, clearance from a healthcare professional, or resolution of symptoms. In the prospective study, mobile phlebotomists collected whole blood, serum and a nasopharyngeal or oropharyngeal swab from each participant. Participants in the prospective study had the option to provide additional blood draws and questionnaires over a roughly two-month period. Before DNA extraction, blood samples from the prospective study were shipped at room temperature or frozen.

Here the chain combines TRBV10-2 and TRBJ2-1; tentative D gene TRBD2, with 5 bases matching. The sequenced material came from PBMCs or T cells enriched from blood (not recorded which). The source of this sequence is a woman between 45 and 60 years old who had recovered from COVID-19. CDR3 protein: CASSESRTHSYNEQFF. The DNA reads TGCGCCAGCAGTGAGTCCCGGACTCACTCCTACAATGAGCAGTTCTTC.